The 20 T cell receptor beta chains given below trace back to one sample, sequenced in a study of blood T cell repertoires in COVID-19. TCRdb's table, derived via immunoSEQ multiplex PCR, lists solely in-frame clones and lacks some. The repertoire consists of about 240,000 clones, with approximately 83% occurring once and the leading ten covering roughly 9.6%. Sequencing was performed on peripheral blood. The receptors originated from a woman older than 75 with acute or convalescent COVID-19.

This rearrangement joins TRBV6-6 to TRBJ1-4; D remains ambiguous. Germline loops: CDR1 MNHNY, CDR2 SVGAGI (reference sequence). Trimming took off 2 bases at V and 8 bases at J, with 6 bases between the two ends. This CDR3 spans 12 amino acids. CDR3 DNA sequence: TGTGCCAGCAGTTACGGAGAGGAAAAACTGTTTTTT. Its translation: CASSYGEEKLFF.

This chain uses TRBV5-8 with TRBJ2-5; 7 bases match TRBD1. The CDR3 has 14 residues. Germline V gene lookup returns CDR1 SGHTS and CDR2 YDEGEE. With V trimmed by 3 bases and J by 5 bases, 7 bases remained unmatched. Here the CDR3 reads CASSWGQLAETQYF. In nucleotides, the CDR3 is TGTGCCAGCAGCTGGGGACAGCTGGCGGAGACCCAGTACTTC.

The chain joins TRBV5-1 to TRBJ2-1, with TRBD2 matching 15 bases. Germline trimming cut 4 bases from V and 5 bases from J; bases unmatched to any gene: 4. Germline assignment: CDR1 SGHRS and CDR2 YFSETQ. The CDR3 is 16 amino acids. CDR3 residues: CASSPGLAGGNNEQFF. The CDR3 DNA is TGCGCCAGCAGCCCGGGACTAGCGGGGGGAAACAATGAGCAGTTCTTC. The whole variable domain, remainder taken from reference TRBV5-1 and TRBJ2-1, is KAGVTQTPRYLIKTRGQQVTLSCSPISGHRSVSWYQQTPGQGLQFLFEYFSETQRNKGNFPGRFSGRQFSNSRSEMNVSTLELGDSALYLCASSPGLAGGNNEQFFGPGTRLTVL.

The chain combines TRBV7-3 with TRBJ1-1; D is unresolved. V was trimmed by 4 bases and J by 1 base, leaving 7 bases between them. Germline V gene sequence: CDR1 SGHTA, CDR2 FQGTGA. The length of the CDR3 is 13 residues. CDR3 loop: CASSSSRNTEAFF. For the CDR3, the DNA is TGTGCCAGCAGCTCAAGCCGGAACACTGAAGCTTTCTTT.

The V gene is TRBV3-1 (or the pseudogene TRBV3-2), the J gene TRBJ2-7; 8 positions match TRBD1. The germline CDR1 and CDR2 sequences are LGHDT and YNNKEL (reference sequence). The junction had 4 bases not matched to a gene; V was cut back by 4 bases and J by 2 bases. The CDR3 length is 14 residues. This CDR3 reads CASSRTGKTYEQYF. CDR3 DNA sequence: TGTGCCAGCAGCCGGACAGGGAAAACCTACGAGCAGTACTTC.

The rearrangement uses TRBV2 and TRBJ2-2; D is possibly TRBD1 (6 bases). Germline V gives CDR1 SNHLY, CDR2 FYNNEI. The CDR3 covers 13 residues. V lost 8 bases and J lost 6, with 13 bases in between. CDR3 sequence reads: CASHRVKAGELFF. DNA of the CDR3: TGTGCCAGCCACAGGGTAAAGGCCGGGGAGCTGTTTTTT.

V usage is TRBV7-2 and J usage is TRBJ1-6, with unresolved D. CDR1 is SGHTA, CDR2 FQGNSA, per germline. This CDR3 spans 15 amino acids. Trimming took off 1 base at V and 8 bases at J, with 12 bases between the two ends. In DNA, the CDR3 is TGTGCCAGCAGCTTAGACAGCTACCTTTATTCACCCCTCCACTTT. It specifies CASSLDSYLYSPLHF.

This clone was counted only a few times. The V call is TRBV15, the J call TRBJ1-4, with D possibly being TRBD1 (5 bases). Trimming cost V 1 base and J 10 bases, with 13 bases left between them. The CDR3 totals 14 residues. Germline V gene sequence: CDR1 LNHNV, CDR2 YYDKDF (reference sequence). The CDR3 coding sequence is TGTGCCACCAGCAGAGGTTTAGGGCAGGGAAAACTGTTTTTT. Its translation: CATSRGLGQGKLFF. Full variable domain (rest looked up from reference TRBV15 and TRBJ1-4): DAMVIQNPRYQVTQFGKPVTLSCSQTLNHNVMYWYQQKSSQAPKLLFHYYDKDFNNEADTPDNFQSRRPNTSFCFLDIRSPGLGDTAMYLCATSRGLGQGKLFFGSGTQLSVL.

This chain joins TRBV6-5 and TRBJ2-5; 7 nucleotides align to TRBD2. This CDR3 contains 14 residues. Germline V gives CDR1 MNHEY, CDR2 SVGAGI. V was pared by 0 bases and J by 4 bases, with 2 bases of the junction left unmatched. CDR3 sequence (DNA): TGTGCCAGCAGTTACTCGGGGGGGGGAGAGACCCAGTACTTC. Amino acid sequence: CASSYSGGGETQYF.

The chain has TRBV2 and TRBJ1-1; D unclear. The CDR3 length is 13 residues. The ends were cut back, 6 bases at V and 0 bases at J, with 8 bases in the middle. CDR1 SNHLY and CDR2 FYNNEI come from the germline V gene. In DNA form, the CDR3 reads TGTGCCAGCAGACCTACAGTGAACACTGAAGCTTTCTTT. Encoded protein: CASRPTVNTEAFF. Based on the CDR3 plus reference TRBV2 and TRBJ1-1, the full variable domain is EPEVTQTPSHQVTQMGQEVILRCVPISNHLYFYWYRQILGQKVEFLVSFYNNEISEKSEIFDDQFSVERPDGSNFTLKIRSTKLEDSAMYFCASRPTVNTEAFFGQGTRLTVV.

CDR3 DNA sequence: TGCGCCAGCAGCCGAGTGGGACAGGGTGGGACTGAAGCTTTCTTT. Translated: CASSRVGQGGTEAFF. The chain has TRBV4-1 and TRBJ1-1, with 9 bases that match TRBD1. The CDR3 contains 15 residues. Germline-derived CDR1 and CDR2 are MGHRA and YSYEKL. V dropped 4 bases and J dropped 5; count of bases not matched to a gene: 8.

This chain's CDR3 is CASTPAGADTQYF. The CDR3 DNA follows: TGTGCCAGCACCCCGGCGGGAGCAGATACGCAGTATTTT. This sequence joins TRBV28 and TRBJ2-3; 7 positions match TRBD2. The CDR3 spans 13 residues. The ends lost 7 bases at V and 4 bases at J; junction bases unmatched: 5. Per germline, CDR1 MDHEN and CDR2 SYDVKM.

The V call is TRBV7-2, the J call TRBJ2-1, with 13 bases that match TRBD2. This CDR3 spans 17 amino acids. The germline V gene has CDR1 SGHTA and CDR2 FQGNSA. V gave up 0 bases and J gave up 9 bases; unmatched junction bases: 8. The CDR3: CASSLAVTSGGWAEQFF. The CDR3 DNA is TGTGCCAGCAGCTTAGCGGTGACTAGCGGGGGGTGGGCTGAGCAGTTCTTC.

This rearrangement joins TRBV30 to TRBJ2-3; tentatively, D is TRBD2 (6 bases). Germline assignment: CDR1 GTSNPN and CDR2 SVGIG (reference sequence). The CDR3 extends over 16 amino acids. Trimming removed 0 bases at V and 5 bases at J, with 18 bases between. CDR3: CAWSVISSQGGDTQYF. The CDR3 region has the DNA TGTGCCTGGAGTGTAATTAGTAGCCAGGGAGGAGATACGCAGTATTTT. Full variable domain (rest looked up from reference TRBV30 and TRBJ2-3): SQTIHQWPATLVQPVGSPLSLECTVEGTSNPNLYWYRQAAGRGLQLLFYSVGIGQISSEVPQNLSASRPQDRQFILSSKKLLLSDSGFYLCAWSVISSQGGDTQYFGPGTRLTVL.

This clone was recorded only once. The rearrangement links TRBV5-1 to TRBJ1-5; maybe TRBD1 (5 bases). CDR3 length: 15 residues. V lost 0 bases and J 0 bases, leaving 7 bases between the germline ends. Germline values: CDR1 SGHRS, CDR2 YFSETQ. CDR3 sequence: CASSLEGSSNQPQHF. The CDR3 DNA is TGCGCCAGCAGCTTGGAGGGGTCTAGCAATCAGCCCCAGCATTTT.

This clone was observed a handful of times. The J gene is TRBJ2-5, the V gene TRBV30; TRBD2 might be the D (5 bases). Germline V gene lookup returns CDR1 GTSNPN and CDR2 SVGIG (reference sequence). This CDR3 is built from 13 residues. V lost 2 bases, J lost 0 bases, and 7 bases lay in between. CDR3 region: CAWSLGDQETQYF. The CDR3 DNA reads as TGTGCCTGGAGTCTGGGAGACCAAGAGACCCAGTACTTC. The full variable domain, its missing parts supplied by reference TRBV30 and TRBJ2-5, is SQTIHQWPATLVQPVGSPLSLECTVEGTSNPNLYWYRQAAGRGLQLLFYSVGIGQISSEVPQNLSASRPQDRQFILSSKKLLLSDSGFYLCAWSLGDQETQYFGPGTRLLVL.

The V and J genes are TRBV5-5 and TRBJ2-5; the match to TRBD2 covers 7 bases. The J call is in doubt because the DNA end fits TRBJ2-7 better. Germline V gene sequence: CDR1 SGHKS, CDR2 YYEKEE (reference sequence). This CDR3 contains 14 residues. CDR3 residues: CASSLIGGIYEQYF. The CDR3 DNA reads TGTGCCAGCAGCTTGATCGGGGGGATATACGAGCAGTACTTC.

CDR3 nucleotide sequence: TGTGCGGCGGGGGAAACAGATACGCAGTATTTT. Protein sequence: CAAGETDTQYF. This rearrangement joins TRBV30 to TRBJ2-3; 7 nucleotides align to TRBD2. In germline, CDR1 is GTSNPN, CDR2 SVGIG (reference sequence). The CDR3 consists of 11 residues.

The V and J genes are TRBV7-2 and TRBJ1-2; tentatively, D is TRBD1 (5 bases). The germline V gene has CDR1 SGHTA and CDR2 FQGNSA. The CDR3 sequence is 13 residues long. V shed 5 bases and J shed 4 bases, with 11 bases lying between them. The CDR3 region has the DNA TGTGCCAGCAGCCCGGACACAAGCTATGGCTACACCTTC. Protein: CASSPDTSYGYTF.

The chain has TRBV18 and TRBJ2-7, with 9 bases lining up with TRBD1. This CDR3 is 14 amino acids long. V gave up 5 bases and J gave up 3 bases; unmatched junction bases: 5. Germline V gene sequence: CDR1 KGHSH, CDR2 LQKENI. CDR3 in amino acids: CASSSTGGRYEQYF. The CDR3 nucleotides read TGTGCCAGCTCATCGACAGGGGGACGCTACGAGCAGTACTTC.